The sequence of this TCR beta chain was determined in a study of T-cell memory formation after mild COVID-19. Study overall: TCR clusters were mostly confined to one donor each. Notes on the study in general: Day 15 to 85 contracting clones showed balanced CD4/CD8; later expanders leaned CD4+. Contracting CD4+ clones lay largely in CM and EM, with CD8+ ones residing in EMRA.

TCRdb fed the 5' RACE reads into MiXCR, producing one record per CDR3 protein. In the table there are hundreds of thousands of distinct CDR3 sequences, over 25% of which are singletons. V was clipped by 3 bases and J by 2 bases, with 11 bases between them. The CDR3 runs to 14 residues. From germline, CDR1 is SGHAT and CDR2 FQDESV (reference sequence). This clonotype was detected only a few times. Its specificity is unknown. The sequencing input was PBMCs or a T cell subset sorted from them (not recorded which). The chain joins TRBV11-1 to TRBJ2-7; D is possibly TRBD1 (6 bases). The receptor's source is an adult woman who had mild COVID-19 (a few samples of this study predate the infection). Cell type and time point are not known. The CDR3 DNA reads as TGTGCCAGCAGCTTCGGACAGAGTACCTACGAGCAGTACTTC. It is translated as CASSFGQSTYEQYF.